The TCR beta chain under discussion was sequenced for a study of shared clonotypes between healthy human individuals. Trimming removed 5 bases from V and 1 base from J, with 2 bases in between. The CDR3 extends over 11 amino acids. Germline lookup yields CDR1 MDHEN and CDR2 SYDVKM. Repertoires were generated with immunoSEQ multiplex PCR, while TCRdb's copy carries only in-frame clones and drops some. The table includes some 2,100,000 clones, more than 90% detected once. Details on this clone: Other DNA variants within this sample encode the same CDR3.

The genes are TRBV28 and TRBJ2-5; D gene unclear. Sequenced input: naive CD4+ T cells sorted from blood. Documented subset: CD45RA+ positively selected. The receptor was derived from a man younger than 35 in good health. CDR3 sequence: CASSLQETQYF. CDR3 nucleotide sequence: TGTGCCAGCAGTCTCCAAGAGACCCAGTACTTC.